This T cell receptor (beta chain) was captured by sequencing in a study of T-cell reconstitution after alpha-beta-depleted transplantation in children. In the case of this clonotype: Its specificity is not known.

This CDR3 contains 17 residues. Trimming pared 1 base from V and 4 bases from J, leaving 17 bases between. Germline CDR1 is MGHRA and CDR2 is YSYEKL. The study's findings and limits: Approximately two months post-transplant, alpha-beta T cells reportedly originated from several hundred expanded graft clones. Surviving thymic progenitors and recipient T cells were the source of high TCRbeta diversity at day 60 in some patients. Diversity and T-cell counts at one year after transplant derived mostly from new T cells.

Unique molecular identifiers were incorporated when the TCRbeta library was constructed. Each CDR3 protein gets one entry after TCRdb re-called the PCR reads with MiXCR. The sample contains approximately 630,000 distinct CDR3 sequences, about an eighth of which appear only once. J is TRBJ1-5 and V is TRBV4-1; D gene ambiguous. The sample consisted of PBMCs, taken before TCRalphabeta/CD19-depleted stem cell transplant. This receptor was identified in a girl aged 2 to 10 with congenital amegakaryocytic thrombocytopenia, due to receive a stem cell transplant. CDR3 amino acids: CASSQGDTRLTNQPQHF. CDR3 coding DNA: TGCGCCAGCAGCCAAGGTGACACCCGCTTAACGAATCAGCCCCAGCATTTT.